This paragraph reports one T cell receptor (beta chain). Trimming removed 7 bases from V and 3 bases from J, with 13 bases in between. The CDR3 consists of 13 residues. CDR1 is SQVTM and CDR2 is ANQGSEA in the germline V gene. This entry comes from a study of blood T cell repertoires in COVID-19. Study overall: Sources were T cells, B-cell-depleted T cells, or PBMCs; the material itself was cDNA or gDNA.

Generated by immunoSEQ multiplex PCR, the TCRdb table keeps only in-frame clones and is missing some. There are some 180,000 clones in the sample; about 85% occur only once, and around 8.4% lies in the top ten. Patients at the Seattle site were enrolled during active infection and followed longitudinally. The sample taken for sequencing was peripheral blood. This receptor was identified in an elderly woman with COVID-19, enrolled during active disease. This sequence joins TRBV29-1 and TRBJ1-3; D unresolved. The CDR3 loop is CSAQVNVGNTIYF. The CDR3 coding sequence is TGCAGCGCCCAGGTTAACGTTGGAAACACCATATATTTT.